This note documents a single T cell receptor beta chain sequence. Alopecia areata patients gave lesional scalp punch biopsies and peripheral blood samples. This CDR3 has 14 residues. V was pared by 1 base and J by 5 bases, with 12 bases between. Germline V gives CDR1 MGHRA, CDR2 YSYEKL. This entry belongs to a study of CD8+ T cells in alopecia areata. Reverse transcription of extracted RNA yielded cDNA, which provided the sequencing template. Produced via immunoSEQ multiplex PCR; TCRdb's table is partial and in-frame only. The sample lists some 170,000 clones, about 72% seen once, with more than 9.5% in the top ten.

The chain combines TRBV4-1 with TRBJ2-7; D perhaps matches TRBD2 (7 bases). The sequence was obtained from a human donor with alopecia areata. The starting material was CD8+ T cells sorted from blood, obtained at week 0. Here the CDR3 DNA reads TGCGCCAGCAGCCAAGTTGGGGGGGCGGACGAGCAGTACTTC. Encoded protein: CASSQVGGADEQYF.